This T cell receptor beta chain comes out of a study of radiotherapy plus CTLA-4 blockade in lung cancer. About the research overall: Among all patients, around 18% showed objective responses, while about 31% had disease control. Whole-study results and caveats: Early shifts in blood T cell clones, with interferon-beta, reportedly predicted response best. Clones of tumor-derived TCRs expanded in blood after radiotherapy plus ipilimumab.

This clone has a handful of counts. The antigen remains unidentified. The data were produced by immunoSEQ multiplex PCR, yet TCRdb's version contains in-frame clones alone and is incomplete. The data contain tens of thousands of clones, around 80% of them singletons. Per the germline V gene, CDR1 is LNHDA and CDR2 is SQIVND (reference sequence). Trimming stripped 7 bases from V and 8 bases from J, with 20 bases between. The CDR3 is made up of 15 amino acids. Participants had chemo-refractory metastatic non-small-cell lung cancer and were treated with focal radiation plus ipilimumab CTLA-4 blockade. V usage is TRBV19 and J usage is TRBJ1-4, with D perhaps TRBD1 (5 bases). The specimen comprised peripheral blood, sampled from a patient treated with radiotherapy plus ipilimumab. The clonotype was recovered from a human donor with non-small cell lung cancer who had a complete response to radiotherapy plus ipilimumab. The DNA of the CDR3 is TGTGCCAGTACCGATCATACAGGTCTTAGGGAAAAACTGTTTTTT. Translating gives CASTDHTGLREKLFF.